This entry lists 20 T cell receptor beta chains sequenced from one sample in a study of breast tumors, draining lymph nodes, adjacent tissues. MiXCR, applied by TCRdb to the multiplex PCR reads, yields one record per CDR3 protein. The table lists tens of thousands of distinct CDR3 sequences, 58% of them singletons. The sample consisted of breast tumor tissue. Receptors originate from a female donor with breast cancer. Some clones in this sample may be carry-over from other donors' samples.

By proportion, this clonotype is medium-sized. The chain uses TRBV6-5 and TRBJ1-2; no clear D gene. The CDR3 loop spans 13 amino acids. Trimming shortened V by 5 bases and J by 8 bases, and 15 bases separated the two germline ends. The germline gives CDR1 MNHEY, CDR2 SVGAGI. The CDR3 loop is CASSPGPRQGYTF. The CDR3, as DNA: TGTGCCAGCAGTCCCGGACCCAGGCAGGGCTACACCTTC.

By sample share, this clonotype is medium-sized (0.01 to 0.1%). This chain uses TRBV14 with TRBJ1-2; maybe TRBD1 (5 bases). Germline V gives CDR1 SGHDN, CDR2 FVKESK. With 1 base removed from V and 10 bases from J, the gap between germline ends came to 13 bases. This CDR3 comprises 13 residues. The chain's CDR3 is CASSQAEGYSYTF. Here the CDR3 DNA reads TGTGCCAGCAGCCAAGCGGAGGGGTACTCCTACACCTTC.

The gene calls are TRBV5-5 and TRBJ2-5; D might be TRBD1 (5 bases). The CDR3 is 15 residues long. The germline V and J ends were trimmed by 4 bases and 2 bases, with 15 bases remaining between them. The germline V gene encodes CDR1 SGHKS and CDR2 YYEKEE (reference sequence). CDR3 in amino acids: CASSPFGARQETQYF. The DNA of the CDR3 is TGTGCCAGCAGCCCCTTTGGGGCGAGGCAAGAGACCCAGTACTTC.

In its sample, this clonotype was seen once. In DNA, the CDR3 is TGTGCCAGCAGTCCTGATATCCTTAGCAATCAGCCCCAGCATTTT. It is translated as CASSPDILSNQPQHF. The chain uses TRBV2 and TRBJ1-5; D not resolved. This CDR3 is built from 15 residues. Looked up from germline, CDR1 is SNHLY and CDR2 is FYNNEI. The V and J ends lost 5 bases and 0 bases respectively, with 11 bases between them.

The V gene is TRBV10-2, the J gene TRBJ1-5, with a weak D call TRBD1 (6 bases). The CDR3 covers 14 residues. V was cut by 7 bases and J by 4 bases, with 14 bases left in between. CDR1 is WSHSY and CDR2 is SAAADI in the germline V gene. The chain's CDR3 is CASTQGHQNQPQHF. CDR3 nucleotides: TGCGCCAGCACCCAGGGACATCAAAATCAGCCCCAGCATTTT.

The chain couples TRBV7-2 to TRBJ2-3; D is uncertain. Trimming cost V 5 bases and J 2 bases, with 11 bases left between them. Germline values: CDR1 SGHTA, CDR2 FQGNSA. This CDR3 spans 14 amino acids. The CDR3 coding sequence is TGTGCCAGCAGCCCCCCCCCACACACAGATACGCAGTATTTT. Its translation: CASSPPPHTDTQYF. The full variable domain, its missing parts supplied by reference TRBV7-2 and TRBJ2-3, is GAGVSQSPSNKVTEKGKDVELRCDPISGHTALYWYRQSLGQGLEFLIYFQGNSAPDKSGLPSDRFSAERTGGSVSTLTIQRTQQEDSAVYLCASSPPPHTDTQYFGPGTRLTVL.

V usage is TRBV2 and J usage is TRBJ2-7, with D tentatively TRBD1 (5 bases). Germline V CDR1 and CDR2: SNHLY, FYNNEI. The CDR3 contains 12 residues. Deletions cut 7 bases from V and 1 base from J, with 8 bases between. The CDR3 here is CASKTESYEQYF. In DNA form, the CDR3 reads TGTGCCAGCAAGACAGAGTCCTACGAGCAGTACTTC.

This chain connects TRBV6-5 to TRBJ1-3; 8 bases align to TRBD1. Per germline, CDR1 MNHEY and CDR2 SVGAGI. The trim removed 10 bases at V and 3 bases at J, leaving 5 bases unmatched. This CDR3 comprises 13 residues. The CDR3 DNA reads as TGTGCCAACAAACAGGGGGATGGAAACACCATATATTTT. Protein sequence: CANKQGDGNTIYF.

This clonotype was detected ten times or more. V gene TRBV2 combines with J gene TRBJ2-5, with D tentatively TRBD1 (5 bases). CDR1 SNHLY and CDR2 FYNNEI come from the germline V gene. Trimming removed 4 bases from V and 1 base from J, with 10 bases in between. This CDR3 spans 14 amino acids. The CDR3 region is CASSVTRGQETQYF. The CDR3 DNA sequence: TGTGCCAGCAGTGTAACAAGGGGCCAAGAGACCCAGTACTTC.

By share, this clonotype ranks as medium-sized. The gene calls are TRBV29-1 and TRBJ2-1, with 8 positions matching TRBD2. Germline trimming cut 4 bases from V and 1 base from J; bases unmatched to any gene: 9. Germline CDR1 is SQVTM and CDR2 is ANQGSEA. This CDR3 region has 16 residues. The CDR3, as DNA: TGCAGCGTTGGACTAGCGTTGGTTGGATCCTACAATGAGCAGTTCTTC. Amino acid sequence: CSVGLALVGSYNEQFF.

This clonotype was found once. J is TRBJ2-7 and V is TRBV2; D assignment may be TRBD1 or TRBD2 (6 bases each). Germline V gene data show CDR1 as SNHLY and CDR2 as FYNNEI. CDR3 length equals 14 residues. V was cut by 3 bases and J by 7 bases, with 16 bases left in between. CDR3 protein: CASSEWSGAGEQYF. The CDR3 DNA follows: TGTGCCAGCAGTGAGTGGTCGGGGGCGGGGGAGCAGTACTTC.

The chain has TRBV5-8 and TRBJ1-4; no firm D call. This CDR3 has 14 amino acids. V was clipped by 1 base and J by 8 bases, with 12 bases between them. Germline V gives CDR1 SGHTS, CDR2 YDEGEE. CDR3 nucleotides: TGTGCCAGCAGCTTGATGGGAGATAGCGAAAAACTGTTTTTT. As protein: CASSLMGDSEKLFF.

The table lists this clonotype with many counts. The DNA of the CDR3 is TGTGCCAGCAGCTTTAACAGGGGTCAAGAGACCCAGTACTTC. It yields the protein CASSFNRGQETQYF. This rearrangement joins TRBV5-5 to TRBJ2-5; 7 bases are a match to TRBD1. The CDR3 totals 14 residues. CDR1 and CDR2 (germline): SGHKS, YYEKEE (reference sequence). V shed 2 bases and J 2 bases; nucleotides not matched to a gene: 3. Filled out from reference TRBV5-5 and TRBJ2-5, the complete variable domain reads DAGVTQSPTHLIKTRGQQVTLRCSPISGHKSVSWYQQVLGQGPQFIFQYYEKEERGRGNFPDRFSARQFPNYSSELNVNALLLGDSALYLCASSFNRGQETQYFGPGTRLLVL.

The V gene is TRBV7-2, the J gene TRBJ1-2, with 7 positions matching TRBD1. Trimming removed 1 base from V and 5 bases from J; junction bases left unmatched: 7. Germline CDR1 is SGHTA and CDR2 is FQGNSA. CDR3 length: 15 residues. The CDR3: CASSLDGRGQYGYTF. CDR3 in DNA: TGTGCCAGCAGCTTAGATGGGAGGGGGCAATATGGCTACACCTTC.

V and J are TRBV15 and TRBJ1-6; weak D call: TRBD1 (6 bases). Germline loops: CDR1 LNHNV, CDR2 YYDKDF (reference sequence). The CDR3 is made up of 14 amino acids. Trimming left V 1 base short and J 13 bases short, with 14 bases between. The DNA for the CDR3 is TGTGCCACCAGCAGAGTCGCGGGGGGCCTCCCCCTCCACTTT. This gives the protein CATSRVAGGLPLHF.

This clonotype was seen ten or more times. The V gene is TRBV28, the J gene TRBJ1-4; no reliable D call. Germline V CDR1 and CDR2: MDHEN, SYDVKM. CDR3 length: 12 amino acids. Trimming removed 6 bases from V and 5 bases from J, with 7 bases in between. As DNA, the CDR3 is TGTGCCAGCAGCTCTCTAAATGAAAAACTGTTTTTT. This encodes CASSSLNEKLFF.

The chain combines TRBV29-1 with TRBJ2-7, with a weak D call TRBD2 (5 bases). Germline assignment: CDR1 SQVTM and CDR2 ANQGSEA. The germline V and J ends were trimmed by 6 bases and 0 bases, with 6 bases remaining between them. This CDR3 is built from 11 residues. The chain's CDR3 is CSVRGSYEQYF. As DNA, the CDR3 is TGCAGCGTACGGGGCTCCTACGAGCAGTACTTC.

The chain uses TRBV2 and TRBJ1-6; D not resolved. The CDR3 extends over 13 amino acids. CDR1 and CDR2 (germline): SNHLY, FYNNEI. V lost 6 bases and J 7 bases, leaving 10 bases between the germline ends. The CDR3: CASRTRENSPLHF. CDR3 DNA sequence: TGTGCCAGCAGGACGAGAGAAAATTCACCCCTCCACTTT.

This clonotype was seen only once. This chain connects TRBV20-1 to TRBJ2-5, with 14 bases identical to TRBD2. Germline CDR1 reads DFQATT; CDR2 reads SNEGSKA (reference sequence). With 3 bases clipped from V and 5 bases from J, the junction kept 5 bases outside the gene matches. The CDR3 covers 15 residues. The CDR3 DNA reads as TGCAGTGCTAGGACTAGCGGGAGGGGATGGGAGACCCAGTACTTC. Its translation: CSARTSGRGWETQYF.

The chain recombines TRBV9 with TRBJ2-3; tentatively, D is TRBD1 (5 bases). The CDR3 contains 14 residues. Trimming took off 0 bases at V and 6 bases at J, with 11 bases between the two ends. The germline V gene encodes CDR1 SGDLS and CDR2 YYNGEE. In DNA form, the CDR3 reads TGTGCCAGCAGCGTAGGGGGCTGTGGGGATACGCAGTATTTT. It yields the protein CASSVGGCGDTQYF.